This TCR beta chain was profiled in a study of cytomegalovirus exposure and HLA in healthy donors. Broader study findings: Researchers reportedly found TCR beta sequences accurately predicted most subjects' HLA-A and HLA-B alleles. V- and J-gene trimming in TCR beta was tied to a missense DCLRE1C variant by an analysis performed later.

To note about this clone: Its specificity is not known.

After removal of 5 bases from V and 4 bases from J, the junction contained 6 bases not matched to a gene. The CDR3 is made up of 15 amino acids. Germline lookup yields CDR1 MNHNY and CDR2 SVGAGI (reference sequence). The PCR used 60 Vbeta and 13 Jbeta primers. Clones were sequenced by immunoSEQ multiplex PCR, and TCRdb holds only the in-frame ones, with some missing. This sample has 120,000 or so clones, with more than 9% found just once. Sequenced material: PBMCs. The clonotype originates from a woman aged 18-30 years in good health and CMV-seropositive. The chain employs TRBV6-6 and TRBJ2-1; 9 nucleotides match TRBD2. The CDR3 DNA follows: TGTGCCAGCAGTCCTAGCGGGGATCCATACAATGAGCAGTTCTTC. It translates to CASSPSGDPYNEQFF.